A single sample is the source of the 26 T cell receptor beta chains below, sequenced in a study of T cells after posttransplantation cyclophosphamide. Clones were sequenced by immunoSEQ multiplex PCR, and TCRdb holds only the in-frame ones, with some missing. The table includes 45,000 to 65,000 clones, 86% detected once. Sequenced: PBMCs. The source is a man aged 30 to 39 with a blood cancer, CMV-positive, and with a related stem cell donor.

The gene calls are TRBV19 and TRBJ2-7, with 9 bases lining up with TRBD1. Germline V gene data show CDR1 as LNHDA and CDR2 as SQIVND (reference sequence). This CDR3 is built from 14 residues. J was trimmed by 7 bases and V by 6 bases; bases with no gene match: 10. Here the CDR3 reads CASSTGGSKGEQYF. The CDR3 nucleotides read TGTGCCAGTAGCACAGGGGGCTCCAAGGGAGAGCAGTACTTC. Complete variable domain (other parts from reference TRBV19 and TRBJ2-7): DGGITQSPKYLFRKEGQNVTLSCEQNLNHDAMYWYRQDPGQGLRLIYYSQIVNDFQKGDIAEGYSVSREKKESFPLTVTSAQKNPTAFYLCASSTGGSKGEQYFGPGTRLTVT.

The rearrangement uses TRBV7-2 and TRBJ2-3; the match to TRBD2 covers 11 bases. With V trimmed by 5 bases and J by 4 bases, 8 bases remained unmatched. The CDR3 extends over 16 amino acids. CDR1 and CDR2 from the germline V gene are SGHTA and FQGNSA. The CDR3 bases are TGTGCCAGCAGCCTGAAACTAGCGGGAGTCCCAGATACGCAGTATTTT. This sequence encodes CASSLKLAGVPDTQYF.

This clone was seen only a few times. The V and J genes are TRBV7-9 and TRBJ2-3, with 13 bases lining up with TRBD2. This CDR3 spans 16 amino acids. The V and J ends lost 5 bases and 4 bases, in that order; junction bases with no gene match: 6. CDR1 is SEHNR, CDR2 FQNEAQ, per germline (reference sequence). CDR3 coding DNA: TGTGCCAGCAGCCGTACTAGCGGGAGGGAGGCAGATACGCAGTATTTT. It codes for CASSRTSGREADTQYF.

Only one count was recorded for this clone. The chain combines TRBV29-1 with TRBJ2-7, with TRBD2 identical over 10 bases. Looked up from germline, CDR1 is SQVTM and CDR2 is ANQGSEA. With 1 base clipped from V and 2 bases from J, the junction kept 14 bases outside the gene matches. This CDR3 contains 18 residues. The CDR3 DNA sequence: TGCAGCGTTGAAGCCCCCGGGACTAGCGAACTACCACCCTACGAGCAGTACTTC. Translated, it gives CSVEAPGTSELPPYEQYF.

The chain is built from TRBV27 and TRBJ2-1, with D possibly being TRBD1 (6 bases). This CDR3 is 15 amino acids long. The V and J ends lost 3 bases and 2 bases respectively, with 11 bases between them. Germline V gene lookup returns CDR1 MNHEY and CDR2 SMNVEV (reference sequence). The chain's CDR3 is CASSLEQGTYNEQFF. As DNA, the CDR3 is TGTGCCAGCAGTTTGGAACAGGGAACCTACAATGAGCAGTTCTTC.

V is TRBV25-1 and J is TRBJ1-1; 9 bases fit TRBD1. CDR3 length: 15 amino acids. With 6 bases clipped from V and 4 bases from J, the junction kept 9 bases outside the gene matches. Looked up from germline, CDR1 is MGHDK and CDR2 is SYGVNS. The CDR3 DNA follows: TGTGCCAGCAGGGGTACAGGGGGCTACGGCACTGAAGCTTTCTTT. It specifies CASRGTGGYGTEAFF.

The chain joins TRBV30 to TRBJ2-7; no definite D call. The germline CDR1 and CDR2 sequences are GTSNPN and SVGIG (reference sequence). V lost 1 base and J lost 0, with 7 bases in between. CDR3 length: 13 residues. The CDR3 nucleotides read TGTGCCTGGAGTGGGGCCAGCTCCTACGAGCAGTACTTC. It codes for CAWSGASSYEQYF.

V gene TRBV15 combines with J gene TRBJ2-5; a possible D gene is TRBD2 (5 bases). The J call is uncertain, as TRBJ2-7 better fits the DNA end. Germline assignment: CDR1 LNHNV and CDR2 YYDKDF (reference sequence). The CDR3 has 14 residues. In DNA form, the CDR3 reads TGTGCCACCAGCAGAGATGCGGACTCGTACGAGCAGTACTTC. This gives the protein CATSRDADSYEQYF.

The chain joins TRBV9 to TRBJ2-2; 12 bases are a match to TRBD2. CDR3 length: 17 amino acids. V was clipped by 0 bases and J by 5 bases; unmatched bases: 5. Germline values: CDR1 SGDLS, CDR2 YYNGEE. The CDR3 DNA is TGTGCCAGCAGCGTAGGGACTAGCGGGATGTTGACCGGGGAGCTGTTTTTT. This translates into CASSVGTSGMLTGELFF.

This clone came up once. The J gene is TRBJ2-3, the V gene TRBV7-8, with D tentatively TRBD1 (5 bases). V lost 5 bases, J lost 5 bases, and 17 bases lay in between. Germline V gene data show CDR1 as SGHVS and CDR2 as FQNEAQ. The CDR3 length is 15 residues. The CDR3 DNA reads TGTGCCAGCAGCCCCTCTAGGGGAAGTGGAGATACGCAGTATTTT. This sequence encodes CASSPSRGSGDTQYF.

The gene calls are TRBV15 and TRBJ2-7, with 8 bases matching TRBD1. V dropped 1 base and J dropped 2; count of bases not matched to a gene: 4. Germline CDR1 reads LNHNV; CDR2 reads YYDKDF (reference sequence). The CDR3 spans 15 residues. In nucleotides, the CDR3 is TGTGCCACCAGCAGAGGGAGGACAGGGCCCTACGAGCAGTACTTC. This gives the protein CATSRGRTGPYEQYF.

The rearrangement links TRBV29-1 to TRBJ1-2; D may be TRBD1 (5 bases). CDR3 length: 16 amino acids. Trimming pared 4 bases from V and 5 bases from J, leaving 23 bases between. Germline V gene lookup returns CDR1 SQVTM and CDR2 ANQGSEA. Here the CDR3 DNA reads TGCAGCGTTGTTTGGAATGCAGGGCCCCAAGGGTATGGCTACACCTTC. It translates to CSVVWNAGPQGYGYTF.

The chain carries TRBV28 and TRBJ2-7; 12 positions agree with TRBD2. The CDR3 runs to 16 residues. Germline V gene lookup returns CDR1 MDHEN and CDR2 SYDVKM. The V segment lost 2 bases and the J segment 4 bases; nucleotides outside the gene matches: 6. The CDR3 region is CASSLLFGTSGYEQYF. In DNA, the CDR3 is TGTGCCAGCAGTTTACTTTTTGGGACTAGCGGGTACGAGCAGTACTTC. The full variable domain, rest sourced from reference TRBV28 and TRBJ2-7, is DVKVTQSSRYLVKRTGEKVFLECVQDMDHENMFWYRQDPGLGLRLIYFSYDVKMKEKGDIPEGYSVSREKKERFSLILESASTNQTSMYLCASSLLFGTSGYEQYFGPGTRLTVT.

This rearrangement joins TRBV5-1 to TRBJ2-5; D may be TRBD1 (6 bases). V lost 4 bases and J lost 1, with 26 bases in between. This CDR3 is 19 amino acids long. The germline V gene has CDR1 SGHRS and CDR2 YFSETQ. The CDR3 DNA follows: TGCGCCAGCAGCCCCTCTGATTGGTCGGACAGCACTCTCCAAGAGACCCAGTACTTC. Its translation: CASSPSDWSDSTLQETQYF.

The V call is TRBV6-5, the J call TRBJ2-1; 11 positions agree with TRBD2. The germline V gene encodes CDR1 MNHEY and CDR2 SVGAGI. V lost 6 bases to trimming and J lost 8 bases; unmatched junction nucleotides: 9. CDR3 length: 15 residues. The CDR3 DNA is TGTGCCAGCAGATTGATAGCGGGAGGGTCCCATGAGCAGTTCTTC. Its translation: CASRLIAGGSHEQFF.

CDR3 loop: CASSLARTTGELFF. The CDR3, as DNA: TGTGCCAGCAGCTTAGCGCGAACCACCGGGGAGCTGTTTTTT. This chain uses TRBV11-1 with TRBJ2-2; D call uncertain. Trimming removed 0 bases at V and 4 bases at J, with 6 bases between. From germline, CDR1 is SGHAT and CDR2 FQDESV (reference sequence). The CDR3 covers 14 residues.

CDR3 amino acids: CASSLFIGQTSYGYTF. DNA for the CDR3: TGCGCCAGCAGCCTATTCATAGGACAGACTTCCTATGGCTACACCTTC. V usage is TRBV4-1 and J usage is TRBJ1-2; tentatively, D is TRBD1 (6 bases). V dropped 4 bases and J dropped 4 bases, with 19 bases sitting between them. The CDR3 is 16 residues long. Looked up from germline, CDR1 is MGHRA and CDR2 is YSYEKL.

This clone was counted once. This chain links TRBV5-1 with TRBJ2-1, with D possibly TRBD2 on 6 matching bases. The CDR3 consists of 16 residues. The germline V gene has CDR1 SGHRS and CDR2 YFSETQ. The ends were cut back, 0 bases at V and 1 base at J, with 11 bases in the middle. The CDR3: CASSLAGGASYNEQFF. The CDR3 nucleotides are TGCGCCAGCAGCTTGGCCGGGGGAGCGTCCTACAATGAGCAGTTCTTC.

This sequence joins TRBV30 and TRBJ2-3; D not certain. Trimming removed 8 bases from V and 8 bases from J, with 20 bases in between. Looked up from germline, CDR1 is GTSNPN and CDR2 is SVGIG (reference sequence). The CDR3 consists of 13 residues. For the CDR3, the DNA is TGTGCCGCCTTTAATAAGTTCACACGTACGCAGTATTTT. Translating gives CAAFNKFTRTQYF.

The rearrangement uses TRBV18 and TRBJ2-3; 8 bases agree with TRBD2. The CDR3 sequence is 19 residues long. Trimming took 6 bases from V and 2 from J; bases not matched to a gene: 19. The germline V gene has CDR1 KGHSH and CDR2 LQKENI. CDR3 amino acids: CASSRKDPPWREDTDTQYF. The DNA for the CDR3 is TGTGCCAGCTCCCGAAAAGACCCCCCCTGGCGGGAGGACACAGATACGCAGTATTTT.

V gene TRBV14 combines with J gene TRBJ2-7, with a possible D match to TRBD2 (5 bases). The V and J ends lost 0 bases and 6 bases respectively, with 12 bases between them. CDR1 and CDR2 (germline): SGHDN, FVKESK. The CDR3 runs to 14 residues. The DNA for the CDR3 is TGTGCCAGCAGCCAAGATTGGCCCCGGGGCGAGCAGTACTTC. Encoded protein: CASSQDWPRGEQYF. The whole variable domain, remainder taken from reference TRBV14 and TRBJ2-7, is EAGVTQFPSHSVIEKGQTVTLRCDPISGHDNLYWYRRVMGKEIKFLLHFVKESKQDESGMPNNRFLAERTGGTYSTLKVQPAELEDSGVYFCASSQDWPRGEQYFGPGTRLTVT.

This chain connects TRBV18 to TRBJ2-7, with D possibly matching TRBD1 (5 bases). Germline V gene sequence: CDR1 KGHSH, CDR2 LQKENI. This CDR3 comprises 15 residues. With 0 bases removed from V and 0 bases from J, the gap between germline ends came to 9 bases. CDR3 in amino acids: CASSPPQGSSYEQYF. CDR3 in DNA: TGTGCCAGCTCACCACCGCAGGGAAGCTCCTACGAGCAGTACTTC.

The chain recombines TRBV18 with TRBJ2-7, with TRBD2 matching 8 bases. Per germline, CDR1 KGHSH and CDR2 LQKENI. Trimming cost V 3 bases and J 4 bases; bases outside gene matches: 14. CDR3 length equals 17 residues. CDR3 sequence: CASSPPPGSGSLYEQYF. The CDR3 DNA is TGTGCCAGCTCACCCCCTCCAGGCAGCGGGAGCCTATACGAGCAGTACTTC.

This chain connects TRBV5-1 to TRBJ1-1; no clear D. V was trimmed by 0 bases and J by 4 bases, leaving 13 bases between them. The germline CDR1 and CDR2 sequences are SGHRS and YFSETQ. The CDR3 contains 15 residues. CDR3: CASSLVGVAGTEAFF. CDR3 in DNA: TGCGCCAGCAGCTTGGTTGGCGTCGCGGGCACTGAAGCTTTCTTT.

This sequence joins TRBV6-5 and TRBJ1-2, with 7 bases lining up with TRBD1. The V gene's germline CDR1 is MNHEY and CDR2 SVGAGI. This CDR3 is built from 13 residues. J gave up 2 bases and V 5 bases, and 2 bases lay outside the gene matches. CDR3 loop: CASSKTGNYGYTF. The DNA for the CDR3 is TGTGCCAGCAGTAAGACAGGGAACTATGGCTACACCTTC.

J is TRBJ2-1 and V is TRBV27; D is ambiguous. The germline V and J ends were trimmed by 2 bases and 7 bases, with 15 bases remaining between them. The germline V gene encodes CDR1 MNHEY and CDR2 SMNVEV (reference sequence). The CDR3 has 15 amino acids. CDR3 nucleotides: TGTGCCAGCAGTTTAAATGTGGGCGTAAGGAATGAGCAGTTCTTC. Protein product: CASSLNVGVRNEQFF.